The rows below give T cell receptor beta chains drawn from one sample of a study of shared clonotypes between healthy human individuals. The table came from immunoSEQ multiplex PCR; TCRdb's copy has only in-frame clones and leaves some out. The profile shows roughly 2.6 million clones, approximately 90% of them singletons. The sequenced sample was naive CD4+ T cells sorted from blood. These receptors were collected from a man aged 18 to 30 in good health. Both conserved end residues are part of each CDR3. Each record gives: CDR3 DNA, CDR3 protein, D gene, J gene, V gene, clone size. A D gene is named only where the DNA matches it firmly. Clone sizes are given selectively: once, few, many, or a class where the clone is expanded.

DNA: TGTGCCAGCTCAGTATTAAACACTGAAGCTTTCTTT; CDR3: CASSVLNTEAFF; D: -; J: TRBJ1-1; V: TRBV18; size: -
DNA: TGTGCCAGCAGTGAGCAGGGGGTTGGCTACACCTTC; CDR3: CASSEQGVGYTF; D: TRBD1; J: TRBJ1-2; V: TRBV6-1; size: -
DNA: TGTGCCAGCAGGATACGGGGGGAGCTCTATGGCTACACCTTC; CDR3: CASRIRGELYGYTF; D: -; J: TRBJ1-2; V: TRBV6-5; size: -
DNA: TGTGCCAGCAGCTTACTCGACAGGGGAGGCGGCTACACCTTC; CDR3: CASSLLDRGGGYTF; D: TRBD1; J: TRBJ1-2; V: TRBV7-2; size: -
DNA: TGCGCCAGCAGCCAAGAAGGGGCCAGGGCCTATGGCTACACCTTC; CDR3: CASSQEGARAYGYTF; D: -; J: TRBJ1-2; V: TRBV4-1; size: -
DNA: TGTGCCAGCAGCTTAGGCAGATTCACAGATACGCAGTATTTT; CDR3: CASSLGRFTDTQYF; D: -; J: TRBJ2-3; V: TRBV11-3; size: -
DNA: TGTGCCAGCAGTTCCCCGACAGGGAACAAAAACATTCAGTACTTC; CDR3: CASSSPTGNKNIQYF; D: TRBD1; J: TRBJ2-4; V: TRBV6-5; size: -
DNA: TGTGCCAGCAGTGCTGGGACAGAGCCCCAGCATTTT; CDR3: CASSAGTEPQHF; D: TRBD1; J: TRBJ1-5; V: TRBV2; size: -
DNA: TGTGCCTGGTCGGACGGATTCTCTGGAAACACCATATATTTT; CDR3: CAWSDGFSGNTIYF; D: -; J: TRBJ1-3; V: TRBV30; size: -
DNA: TGCGCCAGCGCTGGAAGGACAGGGGGCGAGGAGACCCAGTACTTC; CDR3: CASAGRTGGEETQYF; D: TRBD1; J: TRBJ2-5; V: TRBV5-1; size: -
DNA: TGTGCCAGCAGTGAATTCGGGGGGTCCTACGAGCAGTACTTC; CDR3: CASSEFGGSYEQYF; D: TRBD2; J: TRBJ2-7; V: TRBV6-1; size: -
DNA: TGTGCCAGCAGGACAGGGGGCACCTACAATGAGCAGTTCTTC; CDR3: CASRTGGTYNEQFF; D: TRBD1; J: TRBJ2-1; V: TRBV19; size: -
DNA: TGTGCCAGCAGTTTAGGGGGACAGCCCCAGCATTTT; CDR3: CASSLGGQPQHF; D: -; J: TRBJ1-5; V: TRBV28; size: once
DNA: TGTGCCAGCAGCTTGGGGACTAGCCAAGAGACCCAGTACTTC; CDR3: CASSLGTSQETQYF; D: TRBD2; J: TRBJ2-5; V: TRBV5-4; size: -
DNA: TGTGCCAGCAGTTTTCGACACCTATCACCCCTCCACTTT; CDR3: CASSFRHLSPLHF; D: -; J: TRBJ1-6; V: TRBV27; size: few
DNA: TGCGCCAGCAGCTTGTCGGGACAGGGGGCTCGGCGGGAGACCCAGTACTTC; CDR3: CASSLSGQGARRETQYF; D: TRBD1; J: TRBJ2-5; V: TRBV5-1; size: -
DNA: TGTGCCAGCTCACCAAAGGTTAGGGATGGCTACACCTTC; CDR3: CASSPKVRDGYTF; D: -; J: TRBJ1-2; V: TRBV18; size: -
DNA: TGTGCCAGCAGCTTAGTTCCGGCCTACGAGCAGTACTTC; CDR3: CASSLVPAYEQYF; D: -; J: TRBJ2-7; V: TRBV7-2; size: -
DNA: TGTGCCACATCGGGACTAGTGGGAGATACGCAGTATTTT; CDR3: CATSGLVGDTQYF; D: TRBD2; J: TRBJ2-3; V: TRBV27; size: -
DNA: TGTGCCAGCAGCGGGACGGGAAACACCGGGGAGCTGTTTTTT; CDR3: CASSGTGNTGELFF; D: -; J: TRBJ2-2; V: TRBV5-5; size: -
DNA: TGTGCCAGCAGCTCCTGGAGAGATACGCAGTATTTT; CDR3: CASSSWRDTQYF; D: -; J: TRBJ2-3; V: TRBV7-2; size: -
DNA: TGTGCCAGCAGCTTGTTTGGGCTAGCGGGAGGTTCGCAGTATTTT; CDR3: CASSLFGLAGGSQYF; D: TRBD2; J: TRBJ2-3; V: TRBV5-4; size: once
DNA: TGTGCCAGCAGTTACCGGACTAGCTTAACAGATACGCAGTATTTT; CDR3: CASSYRTSLTDTQYF; D: TRBD2; J: TRBJ2-3; V: TRBV6-6; size: -
DNA: TGTGCCACCAGCAGAGATCAAAAGGGAGGGACTAATGAAAAACTGTTTTTT; CDR3: CATSRDQKGGTNEKLFF; D: -; J: TRBJ1-4; V: TRBV15; size: -
DNA: TGTGCCTGGAGTGGGAGGGGGACCGGGGAGCTGTTTTTT; CDR3: CAWSGRGTGELFF; D: -; J: TRBJ2-2; V: TRBV30; size: once
DNA: TGTGCCAGCACCGACGGAGTTCGCTCCTACGAGCAGTACTTC; CDR3: CASTDGVRSYEQYF; D: -; J: TRBJ2-7; V: TRBV28; size: -
DNA: TGTGCCAGCAGTCCAACAGGGGGCAATCAGCCCCAGCATTTT; CDR3: CASSPTGGNQPQHF; D: TRBD1; J: TRBJ1-5; V: TRBV6-5; size: -
DNA: TGTGCCAGCAGCATACAGGGGGCTTGGGAGACCCAGTACTTC; CDR3: CASSIQGAWETQYF; D: TRBD1; J: TRBJ2-5; V: TRBV9; size: -
DNA: TGCGCCAGCAGCTTACTCTTAGGGGGACCGGGCGAGCAGTACTTC; CDR3: CASSLLLGGPGEQYF; D: -; J: TRBJ2-7; V: TRBV5-1; size: -
DNA: TGTGCCAGCAGCTTTCAGGGGGGGAACACTGAAGCTTTCTTT; CDR3: CASSFQGGNTEAFF; D: TRBD1; J: TRBJ1-1; V: TRBV7-8; size: -
DNA: TGTGCCTGGAGTGTACCAAACTATGGCTACACCTTC; CDR3: CAWSVPNYGYTF; D: -; J: TRBJ1-2; V: TRBV30; size: few
DNA: TGCGCCAGCAGCCAAGATGGTCCGATGGGGGGACTCGACTATGAGCAGTTCTTC; CDR3: CASSQDGPMGGLDYEQFF; D: -; J: TRBJ2-1; V: TRBV4-3; size: -
DNA: TGCGCCAGCAGCTTGGAATGGGGCGTAGAAGAGACCCAGTACTTC; CDR3: CASSLEWGVEETQYF; D: -; J: TRBJ2-5; V: TRBV5-1; size: -
DNA: TGTGCCTGGAGTCAGGGAAGACCGATCGGGGAGCTGTTTTTT; CDR3: CAWSQGRPIGELFF; D: -; J: TRBJ2-2; V: TRBV30; size: -
DNA: TGTGCCAGCAGCCCCCGCAGGGCCGGGACAACCTCCTACGAGCAGTACTTC; CDR3: CASSPRRAGTTSYEQYF; D: -; J: TRBJ2-7; V: TRBV13; size: -
DNA: TGCAGCGTTGCCCAGGGGTCCCCAGATACGCAGTATTTT; CDR3: CSVAQGSPDTQYF; D: -; J: TRBJ2-3; V: TRBV29-1; size: -
DNA: TGCGCCACCCAAGGGACTAGCGTTGAGACCCAGTACTTC; CDR3: CATQGTSVETQYF; D: TRBD2; J: TRBJ2-5; V: TRBV10-2; size: -
DNA: TGCGCCAGCAGCCGGACTATAGCGGGGGGGAATGAGCAGTTCTTC; CDR3: CASSRTIAGGNEQFF; D: TRBD2; J: TRBJ2-1; V: TRBV5-1; size: -
DNA: TGTGCCAGCAGCTTAGGCAGGGGCGGGCATACGCAGTATTTT; CDR3: CASSLGRGGHTQYF; D: -; J: TRBJ2-3; V: TRBV7-9; size: -
DNA: TGTGCCAGCTCTCCGGACCTGAACACTGAAGCTTTCTTT; CDR3: CASSPDLNTEAFF; D: -; J: TRBJ1-1; V: TRBV18; size: few
DNA: TGTGCCAGCAGCTTATTGGGCCGGGAGCTTTACTCCACCGGGGAGCTGTTTTTT; CDR3: CASSLLGRELYSTGELFF; D: -; J: TRBJ2-2; V: TRBV11-2; size: -
DNA: TGTGCTAGTGGTTTAGGGCTCCGGGTCTACAATGAGCAGTTCTTC; CDR3: CASGLGLRVYNEQFF; D: -; J: TRBJ2-1; V: TRBV12-5; size: -
DNA: TGTGCCAGCTCACCGGTTTCGTCGAACACCGGGGAGCTGTTTTTT; CDR3: CASSPVSSNTGELFF; D: -; J: TRBJ2-2; V: TRBV18; size: -
DNA: TGTGCCAGTAACCGAGAGTCGAACACTGAAGCTTTCTTT; CDR3: CASNRESNTEAFF; D: -; J: TRBJ1-1; V: TRBV19; size: -